Described below is a single T cell receptor beta chain sequence and its context. The sample comes from a study of T cells in Graves' hyperthyroidism and ophthalmopathy. This CDR3 contains 14 residues. The ends were cut back, 2 bases at V and 5 bases at J, with 11 bases in the middle. Germline V gene sequence: CDR1 LNHDA, CDR2 SQIVND (reference sequence). RNA transcripts yielded amplified TCR beta CDR3 regions. The HTBI set primed first-round TCR CDR3 RT-PCR. TCRdb redid the calling of the multiplex PCR reads with MiXCR, one entry per CDR3 protein. In the table there are over 500,000 distinct CDR3 sequences, around 16% of which are singletons. The diagnostic basis comprised clinical symptoms, serum thyroxine and TRAb, thyroid ultrasound and orbital computed tomography.

The TCR sequence derives from a woman aged 30 to 39 with Graves' ophthalmopathy. The sequenced material came from blood. The J gene is TRBJ2-3, the V gene TRBV19; D might be TRBD1 or TRBD2, each matching 5 bases. CDR3 in amino acids: CASSILGGRDTQYF. DNA of the CDR3: TGTGCCAGTAGTATACTTGGGGGAAGAGATACGCAGTATTTT.